This entry lists 10 T cell receptor beta chains sequenced from one sample in a study of molecular identifiers for immune sequencing clone quantification. TCRdb called the PCR reads again in MiXCR, with one record for every CDR3 protein. The sample lists 460,000 or so distinct CDR3 sequences, 20% to 25% occurring once. What was sequenced was naive CD8+ T cells from blood, with Jurkat cell RNA spiked in. Regarding subset: FACS-sorted CD8+CD4-CCR7+CD45RA+ naive T cells. Every receptor here comes from a human donor in good health. Some libraries in this study had Jurkat cell RNA spiked in.

The table lists this clonotype with many counts. The rearrangement joins TRBV7-2 to TRBJ2-2; 8 bases are a match to TRBD2. CDR1 SGHTA and CDR2 FQGNSA come from the germline V gene. The junction had 12 bases not matched to a gene; V was cut back by 1 base and J by 5 bases. This CDR3 spans 18 amino acids. CDR3 in DNA: TGTGCCAGCAGCTTAGTTCGGGTAGCGGGAATACCGACCGGGGAGCTGTTTTTT. It encodes CASSLVRVAGIPTGELFF.

This clonotype was detected a few times. This rearrangement joins TRBV7-9 to TRBJ1-6; 10 bases fit TRBD1. V lost 8 bases to trimming and J lost 10 bases; unmatched junction nucleotides: 5. CDR3 length: 13 residues. Germline V gene sequence: CDR1 SEHNR, CDR2 FQNEAQ (reference sequence). The CDR3 DNA follows: TGTGCCAGCTCGACAGGGGGCATCTCACCCCTCCACTTT. This codes for CASSTGGISPLHF.

This clonotype has a count of ten or more. V and J are TRBV12-3 or TRBV12-4 and TRBJ2-1; 8 nucleotides agree with TRBD2. This CDR3 spans 15 amino acids. J gave up 3 bases and V 10 bases, and 11 bases lay outside the gene matches. The CDR3 coding sequence is TGTGCCACTGCGATTGTAGCGGGGAGCTACAATGAGCAGTTCTTC. Its protein is CATAIVAGSYNEQFF.

V and J are TRBV19 and TRBJ2-7, with D unclear. Germline V gene lookup returns CDR1 LNHDA and CDR2 SQIVND (reference sequence). Trimming removed 2 bases from V and 3 bases from J, with 8 bases in between. This CDR3 spans 13 amino acids. Written as DNA, the CDR3 is TGTGCCAGTAGTATATTGGGCGTCTACGAGCAGTACTTC. Its translation: CASSILGVYEQYF.

As to this clonotype: Relative to the germline gene, one junction end is altered; a read error may explain this. This chain connects TRBV5-3 to TRBJ2-1; 10 positions agree with TRBD2. TRBV5-3 is marked as an open reading frame, function uncertain. The CDR3 length is 16 residues. CDR3 bases: TGCGCCAGCAGCTTACTAGCGGGGATTAACTACAATGAGCAGTTCTTC. Amino acid sequence: CASSLLAGINYNEQFF.

This clonotype was seen many times. One end of the junction does not line up with germline, which may come from a read error. The chain's CDR3 is CASSLENYNEQFF. The CDR3 nucleotides are TGTGCCAGCAGTTTGGAGAACTACAATGAGCAGTTCTTC. The chain couples TRBV5-1 to TRBJ2-1; D gene ambiguous. Germline lookup yields CDR1 SGHRS and CDR2 YFSETQ. This CDR3 has 13 residues.

A word on this clonotype: Just one base apart from a much larger clone, this may be a read error. The V and J genes are TRBV7-8 and TRBJ1-4; D is unclear. The germline CDR1 and CDR2 sequences are SGHVS and FQNEAQ. This CDR3 is 13 amino acids long. The CDR3 DNA follows: TGTGCCAGCAGCTCACGTTGGGTTGAAAAACTGCTTTTT. Protein product: CASSSRWVEKLLF. The full variable domain, completed using reference TRBV7-8 and TRBJ1-4, is GAGVSQSPRYKVAKRGQDVALRCDPISGHVSLFWYQQALGQGPEFLTYFQNEAQLDKSGLPSDRFFAERPEGSVSTLKIQRTQQEDSAVYLCASSSRWVEKLLFGSGTQLSVL.

This clonotype was recorded at least ten times. The CDR3 nucleotides are TGTGCCAGCAGCGCAGGGTTTCAGGACACTGAAGCTTTCTTT. This encodes CASSAGFQDTEAFF. The V gene is TRBV7-2, the J gene TRBJ1-1; the D gene is possibly TRBD1 (5 bases). V dropped 5 bases and J dropped 3 bases, with 13 bases sitting between them. The CDR3 is 14 amino acids. CDR1 is SGHTA and CDR2 is FQGNSA in the germline V gene. The complete variable domain, with remaining parts taken from reference TRBV7-2 and TRBJ1-1, reads GAGVSQSPSNKVTEKGKDVELRCDPISGHTALYWYRQSLGQGLEFLIYFQGNSAPDKSGLPSDRFSAERTGGSVSTLTIQRTQQEDSAVYLCASSAGFQDTEAFFGQGTRLTVV.

The CDR3: CASRSRGGRNFYEQYF. The CDR3 nucleotides read TGTGCCAGCAGATCAAGGGGGGGGAGGAACTTCTACGAGCAGTACTTC. V usage is TRBV27 and J usage is TRBJ2-7, with D perhaps matching TRBD2 (7 bases). Trimming removed 6 bases from V and 3 bases from J, with 21 bases in between. The length of the CDR3 is 16 residues. The germline V gene encodes CDR1 MNHEY and CDR2 SMNVEV (reference sequence).

J is TRBJ1-1 and V is TRBV6-5; tentatively, D is TRBD1 (6 bases). CDR3 length: 13 residues. V was pared by 0 bases and J by 6 bases, with 8 bases between. CDR1 and CDR2 from the germline V gene are MNHEY and SVGAGI. The CDR3 spells CASSYSRGAEAFF. CDR3 sequence (DNA): TGTGCCAGCAGTTACTCGAGGGGGGCTGAAGCTTTCTTT.